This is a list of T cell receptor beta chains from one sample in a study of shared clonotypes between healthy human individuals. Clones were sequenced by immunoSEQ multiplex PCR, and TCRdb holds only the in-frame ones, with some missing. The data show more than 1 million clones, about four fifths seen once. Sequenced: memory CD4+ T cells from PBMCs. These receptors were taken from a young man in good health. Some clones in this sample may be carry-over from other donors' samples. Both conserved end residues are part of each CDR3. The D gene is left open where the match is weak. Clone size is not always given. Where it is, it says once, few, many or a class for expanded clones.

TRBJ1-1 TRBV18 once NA TGTGCCAGCTCACCATACAGAGAATCGAACACTGAAGCTTTCTTT CASSPYRESNTEAFF
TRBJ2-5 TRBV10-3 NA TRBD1 TGTGCCATCAGGGGGGACAGGGGGTCGGAGACCCAGTACTTC CAIRGDRGSETQYF
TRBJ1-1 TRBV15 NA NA TGTGCCACCAGCAGAGATCTAACAACTGAAGCTTTCTTT CATSRDLTTEAFF
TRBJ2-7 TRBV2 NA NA TGTGCCAGCAGTTCAGGGGCCTACGAGCAGTACTTC CASSSGAYEQYF
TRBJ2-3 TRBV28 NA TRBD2 TGTGCCAGCAGTCGACTAGCGGGATCGAGCACAGATACGCAGTATTTT CASSRLAGSSTDTQYF
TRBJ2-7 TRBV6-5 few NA TGTGCCAGCCGCCGCGCCCTTGGTTACGAGCAGTACTTC CASRRALGYEQYF
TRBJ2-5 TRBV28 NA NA TGTGCCAGCAGTTTAGTTGGCGACTGGGAGACCCAGTACTTC CASSLVGDWETQYF
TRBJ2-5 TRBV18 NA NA TGTGCCAGCTCACGAGGCACCTCGGGGGAGACCCAGTACTTC CASSRGTSGETQYF
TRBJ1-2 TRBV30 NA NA TGTGCCTGGAGTCGAGGGGCTGACTATGGCTACACCTTC CAWSRGADYGYTF
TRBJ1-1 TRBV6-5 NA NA TGTGCCAGCGTAAGAGCAGGGAACACTGAAGCTTTCTTT CASVRAGNTEAFF
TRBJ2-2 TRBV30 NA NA TGTGCCTGGGGGTGGACGGTGAAGGTCACCGGGGAGCTGTTTTTT CAWGWTVKVTGELFF
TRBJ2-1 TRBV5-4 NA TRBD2 TGTGCCAGCAGCTCCGGACTAGCGGGCAACAATGAGCAGTTCTTC CASSSGLAGNNEQFF
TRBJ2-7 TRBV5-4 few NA TGTGCCAGCAGCTCTTCTAGCCCCATGGGCTCCTACGAGCAGTACTTC CASSSSSPMGSYEQYF
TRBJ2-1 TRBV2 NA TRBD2 TGTGCCAGCGAAGGCGGGAGCTCCTACAATGAGCAGTTCTTC CASEGGSSYNEQFF
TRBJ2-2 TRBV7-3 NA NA TGTGCCAGCAGCTCTAGAAACGGGGAGCTGTTTTTT CASSSRNGELFF
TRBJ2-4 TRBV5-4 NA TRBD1 TGTGCCAGCAGCTTGGGGGACAGGGGAAACATTCAGTACTTC CASSLGDRGNIQYF
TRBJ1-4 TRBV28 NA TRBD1 TGTGCCAGCAGTAGGCCGACAGGGGGGATTGAAAAACTGTTTTTT CASSRPTGGIEKLFF
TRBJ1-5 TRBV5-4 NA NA TGTGCCAGCAGCTTGGACAAAGATCAGCCCCAGCATTTT CASSLDKDQPQHF
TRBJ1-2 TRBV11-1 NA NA TGTGCCAGCAGCTCGGACACAGGGTCACGGGGCTACACCTTC CASSSDTGSRGYTF
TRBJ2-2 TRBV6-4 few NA TGTGCCAGCAGCGAACAGGCCCTGGCGAACACCGGGGAGCTGTTTTTT CASSEQALANTGELFF